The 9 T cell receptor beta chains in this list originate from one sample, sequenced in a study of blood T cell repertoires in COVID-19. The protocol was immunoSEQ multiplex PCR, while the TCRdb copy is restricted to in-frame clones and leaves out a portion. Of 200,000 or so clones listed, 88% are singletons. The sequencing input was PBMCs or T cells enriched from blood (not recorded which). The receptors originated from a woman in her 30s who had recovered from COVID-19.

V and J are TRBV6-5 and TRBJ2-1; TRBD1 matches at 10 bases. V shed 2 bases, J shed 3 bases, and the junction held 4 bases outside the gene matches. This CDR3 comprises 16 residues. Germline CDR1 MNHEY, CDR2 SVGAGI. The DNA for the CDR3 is TGTGCCAGCAGTTACGGACAGGGGGGGGACTACAATGAGCAGTTCTTC. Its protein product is CASSYGQGGDYNEQFF.

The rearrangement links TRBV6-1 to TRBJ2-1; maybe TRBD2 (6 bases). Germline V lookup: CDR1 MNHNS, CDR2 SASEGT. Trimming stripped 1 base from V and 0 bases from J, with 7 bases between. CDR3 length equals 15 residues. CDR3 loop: CASSEGSGSYNEQFF. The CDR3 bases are TGTGCCAGCAGTGAAGGTAGCGGCTCCTACAATGAGCAGTTCTTC.

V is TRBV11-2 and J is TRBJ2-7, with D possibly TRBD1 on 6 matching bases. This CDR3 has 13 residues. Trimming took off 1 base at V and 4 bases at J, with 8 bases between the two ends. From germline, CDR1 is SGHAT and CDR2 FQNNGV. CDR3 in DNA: TGTGCCAGCAGCTTAGCACAGGGATACGAGCAGTACTTC. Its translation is CASSLAQGYEQYF.

The CDR3 region is CASSSGLQGSGELFF. Here the CDR3 DNA reads TGTGCCAGCTCTTCCGGGCTACAGGGATCCGGGGAGCTGTTTTTT. The chain carries TRBV18 and TRBJ2-2; D may be TRBD1 (6 bases). The ends were cut back, 6 bases at V and 6 bases at J, with 17 bases in the middle. The CDR3 sequence is 15 residues long. The germline V gene encodes CDR1 KGHSH and CDR2 LQKENI.

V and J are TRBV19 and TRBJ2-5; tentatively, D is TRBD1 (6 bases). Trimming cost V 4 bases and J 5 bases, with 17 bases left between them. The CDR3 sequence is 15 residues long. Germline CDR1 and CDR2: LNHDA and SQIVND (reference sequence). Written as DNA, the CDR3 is TGTGCCAGTAGTAAGCAAAAACAGGGAATCGAGACCCAGTACTTC. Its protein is CASSKQKQGIETQYF.

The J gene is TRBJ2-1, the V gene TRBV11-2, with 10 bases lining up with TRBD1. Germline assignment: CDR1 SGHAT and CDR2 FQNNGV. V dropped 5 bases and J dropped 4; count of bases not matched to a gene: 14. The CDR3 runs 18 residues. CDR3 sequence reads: CASSLGGADRGLYNEQFF. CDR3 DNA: TGTGCCAGCAGCCTCGGTGGGGCCGACAGGGGGCTTTACAATGAGCAGTTCTTC.

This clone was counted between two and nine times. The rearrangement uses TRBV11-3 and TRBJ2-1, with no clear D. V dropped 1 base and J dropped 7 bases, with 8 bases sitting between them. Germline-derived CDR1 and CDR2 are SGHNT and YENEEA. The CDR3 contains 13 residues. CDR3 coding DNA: TGTGCCAGCAGCTTAGGTTTACGGAATGAGCAGTTCTTC. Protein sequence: CASSLGLRNEQFF.

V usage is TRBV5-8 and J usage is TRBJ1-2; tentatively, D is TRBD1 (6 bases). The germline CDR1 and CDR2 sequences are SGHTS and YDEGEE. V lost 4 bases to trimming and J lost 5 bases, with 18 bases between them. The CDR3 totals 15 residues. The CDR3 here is CASSLLSGGQYGYTF. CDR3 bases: TGTGCCAGCAGCCTCCTGTCGGGGGGGCAATATGGCTACACCTTC.

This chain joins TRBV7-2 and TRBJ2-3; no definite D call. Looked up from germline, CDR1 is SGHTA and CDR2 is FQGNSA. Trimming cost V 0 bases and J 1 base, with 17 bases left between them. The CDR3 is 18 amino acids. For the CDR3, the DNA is TGTGCCAGCAGCTTAGCCCGTCCCTGGGCGAAGGGCACAGATACGCAGTATTTT. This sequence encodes CASSLARPWAKGTDTQYF.